This T cell receptor beta chain derives from a study of CD8 T cell repertoires and HIV-1 epitope variants (dated by TCRdb to 2020 to 2021). With respect to the entire study: T cells were stimulated in separate culture wells with each of twenty-five peptides representing autologous and known Gag and Nef epitope variants. Tested epitopes included three Gag epitope families and Nef HW9 and YT9. Cultures ran for approximately eleven days in IMDM with gentamicin, with half-media changes on days 3 and 7 adding IL-2, IL-7 and IL-15. A CMV, EBV and flu peptide pool, the Ebola AY9 epitope as negative control, and a no-peptide well were included as control conditions. T cells were enriched using the EasySep Human T Cell Enrichment Kit and were co-cultured with equal numbers of autologous T cell-negative cells serving as antigen-presenting cells. An aliquot of 1M T cells was set aside as an uncultured baseline condition, separate from the 83 T cell cultures. A total of some 83 T cell cultures were run, with each culture condition done in triplicate except for one peptide, which was done in duplicate. Beyond this particular receptor, the publication reports: The Nef KF9 family was recognized by five clonotypes and the HW9 family by one, and no responses to the TAALDMSHF plasma variant were observed. Nine antigen-specific TCR beta clonotypes were identified, of which about six appeared to be cross-reactive for autologous or known escape epitope variants. Only TCR beta chains were identified by the assay, and proliferation to antigen, not T cell function or cytokine profile, was indicated.

V is reduced by 4 bases and J by 1 base, leaving a spacing of 16 bases between them. The CDR1 and CDR2 encoded by the germline V gene are MGHRA and YSYEKL. Reading from cysteine to phenylalanine, the CDR3 counts 16 amino acids. Only the CDR3 DNA is retained, 48 bases long and in frame from the first base. TCR beta CDR3 regions were sequenced at survey depth on the immunoSEQ platform. The QIAamp DNA micro kit was used to extract genomic DNA from every cultured and uncultured CD8+ T cell population. From the authors' description of their analysis: Samples with fewer than 5,000 productive reads were excluded, resulting in the removal of about 7% of the roughly 80 HIV peptide-stimulated cultures. A MANAFEST web app trimmed sequences to CDR3 and removed nonproductive sequences, CDR3s under 5 amino acids, and those not starting C or ending F/W. Clonotypes were classified as antigen-specific only if expansion was observed in at least 2 of 3 replicates versus the no-peptide control at FDR 0.01, only within one epitope family. Specific clonotypes also needed at least fivefold higher frequency than in wells stimulated with peptides from other epitope families. In TCRdb, the immuneACCESS table is reduced to in-frame sequences with V and J assigned. These tables do not hold every clone; where another copy was compared, an unresolved V gene accounts for under half, and the others remain unexplained. D and trimming come from the DNA, and the V and J calls and clone size come from that table. This sample lists 5,500 to 6,000 clones; over 60% were detected once. The biggest ten clones account for around 43% of the sample.

The EasySep Human CD8+ T Cell Enrichment Kit was used on day 10 to isolate CD8+ T cells from every culture. Notes on this clone: Its antigen is still unknown. No qualities accompany the bases; no much larger clone lies one base away.

This clonotype originated in a male donor with HIV. Source material: cultured CD8+ T cells derived from PBMCs. This receptor chain uses TRBV4-1 and TRBJ1-2; a confident D gene designation cannot be given. CDR3 reads: CASSPTTGGINYGYTF. The nucleotide sequence reads TGCGCCAGCAGCCCCACAACGGGCGGTATTAACTATGGCTACACCTTC.